The clone carrying this T cell receptor beta chain has only one observation. Antigen specificity is unknown. V lost 7 bases, J lost 5 bases, and 13 bases stayed unmatched. Germline CDR1 LNHDA, CDR2 SQIVND (reference sequence). The CDR3 runs 16 residues. This sample is drawn from a study of T cell repertoires in cytomegalovirus infection. Study-wide context: CMV infection plus the matching HLA type was flagged by public TCR beta signatures.

TCRdb ran MiXCR on the reads and lists one entry per CDR3 protein. Of around 740,000 distinct CDR3 sequences listed, less than 40% are singletons. Findings of the study overall: Cumulated frequencies of public TCR beta families served to identify carriers of CMV plus the relevant HLA.

The rearrangement links TRBV19 to TRBJ1-1; 10 bases are shared with TRBD1. The origin of this receptor is a human donor in good health (CMV status not recorded). Some clones in this sample may be carry-over from other donors' samples. The sequencing input was PBMCs. This CDR3 reads CASKRDRGGSWTEAFF. CDR3 nucleotide sequence: TGTGCCAGTAAACGGGACAGGGGCGGGAGTTGGACTGAAGCTTTCTTT.